The entry below gives a single T cell receptor beta chain sequence along with its context. Germline V gives CDR1 MGHRA, CDR2 YSYEKL. Trimming stripped 0 bases from V and 6 bases from J, with 12 bases between. The CDR3 runs 14 residues. This sample stems from a study of blood T cell repertoires in COVID-19. Study in general: Acute and convalescent COVID-19 specimens originated in the United States, Italy and Spain. The analysed material was cDNA or gDNA that came from T cells, B-cell-depleted T cells, or PBMCs.

Some clones are missing from TCRdb's copy, which holds only in-frame ones; the method was immunoSEQ multiplex PCR. The sample gives around 150,000 clones, 80% to 85% of which show up once; almost 9% is in the top ten. Enrolment of Seattle patients took place during active infection, and they were followed longitudinally. This clonotype was sampled from a man aged 25-40 years with COVID-19, enrolled during active disease. The rearrangement links TRBV4-1 to TRBJ2-7, with D possibly TRBD1 on 5 matching bases. Sequences were obtained from peripheral blood. In nucleotides, the CDR3 is TGCGCCAGCAGCCAAGACGGAAGGGGTGGCGAGCAGTACTTC. Translated, it gives CASSQDGRGGEQYF.